This T cell receptor (beta chain) was recovered during a study of CD8 T cells in Susac syndrome. Trimming removed 7 bases from V and 6 bases from J, with 15 bases in between. The CDR3 runs 13 residues. The authors reverse transcribed about 0.5 to 1 ug RNA with random hexamers. TCRdb independently ran MiXCR on the immunoSEQ multiplex PCR reads; one entry per CDR3 protein. The sample records about 110,000 distinct CDR3 sequences, approximately 93% being singletons. This clonotype showed up just once. Sequenced: CD8+ T cells from PBMCs. This clonotype was sampled from a human donor with Susac syndrome. V usage is TRBV12-3 or TRBV12-4 and J usage is TRBJ1-2; tentatively, D is TRBD1 (5 bases). The CDR3 region has the DNA TGTGCCAGCACCCGTTTGCAGGGCGATGGCTACACCTTC. It encodes CASTRLQGDGYTF.